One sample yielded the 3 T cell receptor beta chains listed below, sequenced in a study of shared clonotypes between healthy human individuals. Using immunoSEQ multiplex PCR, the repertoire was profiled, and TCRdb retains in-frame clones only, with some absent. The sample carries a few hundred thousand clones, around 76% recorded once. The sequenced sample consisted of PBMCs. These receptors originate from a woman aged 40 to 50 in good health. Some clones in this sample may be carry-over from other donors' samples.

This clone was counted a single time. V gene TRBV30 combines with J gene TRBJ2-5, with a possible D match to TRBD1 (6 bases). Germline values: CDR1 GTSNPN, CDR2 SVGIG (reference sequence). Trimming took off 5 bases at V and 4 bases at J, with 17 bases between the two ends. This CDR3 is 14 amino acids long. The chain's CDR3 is CAWESGRGGETQYF. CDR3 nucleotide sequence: TGTGCCTGGGAGTCGGGCAGAGGGGGAGAGACCCAGTACTTC.

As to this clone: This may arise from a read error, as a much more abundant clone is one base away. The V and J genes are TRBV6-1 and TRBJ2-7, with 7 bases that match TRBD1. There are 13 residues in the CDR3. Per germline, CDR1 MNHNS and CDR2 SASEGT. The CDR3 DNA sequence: TGTGCCAGCGAGGGGGCACGGTCCTGCGAGCAGTACTTC. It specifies CASEGARSCEQYF.

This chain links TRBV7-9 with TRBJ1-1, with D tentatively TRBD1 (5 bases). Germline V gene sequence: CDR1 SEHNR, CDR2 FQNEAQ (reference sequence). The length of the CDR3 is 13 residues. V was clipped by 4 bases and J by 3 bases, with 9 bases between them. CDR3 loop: CASSYGGDTEAFF. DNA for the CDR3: TGTGCCAGCAGCTACGGGGGGGACACTGAAGCTTTCTTT.